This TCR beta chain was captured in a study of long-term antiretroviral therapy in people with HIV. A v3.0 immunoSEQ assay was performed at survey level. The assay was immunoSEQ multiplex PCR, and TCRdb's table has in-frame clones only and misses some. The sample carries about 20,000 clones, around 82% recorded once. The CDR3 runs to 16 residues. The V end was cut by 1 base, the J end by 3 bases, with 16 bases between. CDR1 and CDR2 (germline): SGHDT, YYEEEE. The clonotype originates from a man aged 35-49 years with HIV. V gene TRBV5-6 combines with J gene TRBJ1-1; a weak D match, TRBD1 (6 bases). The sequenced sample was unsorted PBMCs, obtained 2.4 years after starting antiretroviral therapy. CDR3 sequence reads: CASSLWRQGPDTEAFF. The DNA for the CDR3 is TGTGCCAGCAGCTTGTGGCGTCAGGGGCCGGACACTGAAGCTTTCTTT.